The 2 T cell receptor beta chains in this list originate from one sample, sequenced in a study of neurological immune-mediated disorders. TCRdb re-called the 5' RACE reads with MiXCR, one entry per CDR3 protein. The sample carries some 60,000 distinct CDR3 sequences, around a tenth recorded once. Documented time point: longitudinal time-point 2. The sequenced sample was PBMCs. The source is a man in his thirties or forties in good health.

The chain has TRBV6-1 and TRBJ2-3; D uncertain. Germline assignment: CDR1 MNHNS and CDR2 SASEGT. Trimming left V 0 bases short and J 2 bases short, with 9 bases between. This CDR3 contains 15 residues. The CDR3 DNA is TGTGCCAGCAGTGAAGCCCCAGCGCACACAGATACGCAGTATTTT. It specifies CASSEAPAHTDTQYF.

This clonotype was detected many times. The chain uses TRBV28 and TRBJ2-7; tentatively, D is TRBD1 (7 bases). The CDR3 spans 14 residues. CDR1 is MDHEN and CDR2 is SYDVKM in the germline V gene. V was trimmed by 6 bases and J by 2 bases, leaving 14 bases between them. CDR3 in DNA: TGTGCCAGCAGCCCTACAGGGGAGGCCTACGAGCAGTACTTC. It codes for CASSPTGEAYEQYF.